These T cell receptor beta chains were read from a single sample in a study of control samples from healthy donors and cancer patients. Using immunoSEQ multiplex PCR, the repertoire was profiled, and TCRdb retains in-frame clones only, with some absent. The sample shows 200,000 to 250,000 clones, about 94% of them seen only once. Sequences were obtained from blood. The receptor source for this set is a man between 50 and 59 years old in good health. Each CDR3 is given with its conserved first and last residue. Fields, in order: clone size, V gene, D gene, J gene, CDR3 DNA, CDR3 protein. D genes are given only for firm matches. Where a row states a size, it is once, few, many or the class of an expanded clone; other rows omit it.

.	TRBV6-1	.	TRBJ2-3	TGTGCCAGCAGTGAAGAAAGCAGCACAGATACGCAGTATTTT	CASSEESSTDTQYF
.	TRBV7-7	.	TRBJ2-1	TGTGCTAGCAGCACGAATCAGGGTAATGAGCAGTTCTTC	CASSTNQGNEQFF
.	TRBV2	.	TRBJ2-3	TGTGCCAGCAGTGGGAGGAGGGAGGATACGCAGTATTTT	CASSGRREDTQYF
.	TRBV5-6	.	TRBJ2-1	TGTGCCAGTTCCCCCAGGTCCTTCAATGAGCAGTTCTTC	CASSPRSFNEQFF
.	TRBV7-3	.	TRBJ2-1	TGTGCCAGCAGTCAGGGCGGGGAGCAGTTCTTC	CASSQGGEQFF
.	TRBV28	TRBD1	TRBJ2-6	TGTGCCAGCAGTTCCCCCGGACAGGCTGGGGCCAACGTCCTGACTTTC	CASSSPGQAGANVLTF
.	TRBV7-2	.	TRBJ2-1	TGTGCCAGCAGCTTAGCTAGGGGGACCTTATACAATGAGCAGTTCTTC	CASSLARGTLYNEQFF
once	TRBV11-2	.	TRBJ2-7	TGTGCCAGCAGCCCTGGACAGTTTGTGAACTCCTACGAGCAGTACTTC	CASSPGQFVNSYEQYF
.	TRBV7-3	TRBD1	TRBJ2-2	TGTGCCAGCAGCTTCTCCGGGACAGGGGGCGCGGTCACCGGGGAGCTGTTTTTT	CASSFSGTGGAVTGELFF
.	TRBV7-9	.	TRBJ2-3	TGTGCCAGCAGCTTAACCCTCGGGCTAGCGACAGATACGCAGTATTTT	CASSLTLGLATDTQYF
.	TRBV9	.	TRBJ1-2	TGTGCCAGCAGCGTAGAAGGGAGTTATGGCTACACCTTC	CASSVEGSYGYTF
.	TRBV2	TRBD2	TRBJ2-3	TGTGCCAGCAGTCTAGCGGGGGGGCCCTTCGGGGATACGCAGTATTTT	CASSLAGGPFGDTQYF
.	TRBV12-3/TRBV12-4	.	TRBJ1-1	TGTGCCAGCAGTTTAATCAGGGTGGAGGATGCTTTCTTT	CASSLIRVEDAFF
few	TRBV19	.	TRBJ1-5	TGTGCCAGTAGTTCCCCCGGTGGACAGCCCCAGCATTTT	CASSSPGGQPQHF
.	TRBV28	TRBD1	TRBJ1-1	TGTGCCAGCAGTTCGAACAGGGGGTCCATTAAAGCTTTCTTT	CASSSNRGSIKAFF
.	TRBV5-6	.	TRBJ1-1	TGTGCCAGCAGCTTGCTCTGGCAGGGGAGGACTGAAGCTTTCTTT	CASSLLWQGRTEAFF
.	TRBV7-9	.	TRBJ1-4	TGTGCCAGCAGCCTCAGGGTCGAAAAACTGTTTTTT	CASSLRVEKLFF